A selection of T cell receptor beta chains follows, all from one sample in a study of T-cell reconstitution after alpha-beta-depleted transplantation in children. TCRdb analysed the PCR reads with MiXCR anew, one entry per CDR3 protein. The data contain approximately 16,000 distinct CDR3 sequences, around 4.9% of them seen just once; the ten biggest clones take up 6.9%. The sample in question was PBMCs, obtained before TCRalphabeta/CD19-depleted stem cell transplant. The receptors stem from a boy younger than 18 with acute lymphoblastic leukemia, due to receive a stem cell transplant. The CDR3 runs from the conserved cysteine through the conserved F or W. D genes are given only for firm matches. Clone size is stated in some rows and not others, as once, few, many or a class when expanded.

V,D,J,size,DNA,CDR3
TRBV5-1,.,TRBJ2-7,many,TGCGCCAGCAGCCCCCAGGTAGCGGCGAGCTACGAGCAGTACTTC,CASSPQVAASYEQYF
TRBV2,.,TRBJ2-1,many,TGTGCCAGCAGGAAGGACGCGGCCCATGAGCAGTTCTTC,CASRKDAAHEQFF
TRBV3-1,TRBD1,TRBJ1-5,.,TGTGCCAGCTGCAAGCAGGTCCGACAGGGGGCCTCTCAGCCCCAGCATTTT,CASCKQVRQGASQPQHF
TRBV19,.,TRBJ1-2,few,TGTGCCAGTAGTAGCCGTCGGGCCTCAGGAGTGGGCTACACCTTC,CASSSRRASGVGYTF
TRBV19,.,TRBJ2-5,.,TGTGCCAGTAGTATATCCTGGGGAGAGACCCAGTACTTC,CASSISWGETQYF
TRBV20-1,.,TRBJ2-2,many,TGCAGTGCTAGTTCCCAGAACACCGGGGAGCTGTTTTTT,CSASSQNTGELFF
TRBV12-3/TRBV12-4,.,TRBJ1-1,many,TGTGCCAGCAGTTTATTCGGTGGGAACACTGAAGCTTTCTTT,CASSLFGGNTEAFF
TRBV2,.,TRBJ2-1,many,TGTGCCAGCAGTGAGGCCGGGAGCTCCTACAATGAGCAGTTCTTC,CASSEAGSSYNEQFF
TRBV6-2/TRBV6-3,TRBD1,TRBJ2-1,many,TGTGCCAGCAGTTACTCGGACAGGGACGTCTGGGTTACCTACAATGAGCAGTTCTTC,CASSYSDRDVWVTYNEQFF
TRBV18,TRBD1,TRBJ1-2,many,TGTGCCAGCTCGCCCGGGACAGGATATAACTATGGCTACACCTTC,CASSPGTGYNYGYTF
TRBV27,.,TRBJ1-1,few,TGTGCCAGCAGTCTTCAGGGCGGGAACACTGAAGCTTTCTTT,CASSLQGGNTEAFF
TRBV30,.,TRBJ1-2,many,TGTGCCTGGAGTAGTCCGGGTCCAAGAGTTAACTATGGCTACACTTTC,CAWSSPGPRVNYGYTF
TRBV13,.,TRBJ2-7,.,TGTGCCAGCAGCCCTGGGCTCTACGAGCAGTACTTC,CASSPGLYEQYF
TRBV7-2,TRBD2,TRBJ2-7,many,TGTGCCAGCAGCCGGACTAGCGGGAGACCCTACGAGCAGTACTTC,CASSRTSGRPYEQYF
TRBV19,.,TRBJ2-2,few,TGTGCCAGTAGTATCGGGCGTCTATCCCCATCTGGGGGGGCCACCGGGGAGCTGTTTTTT,CASSIGRLSPSGGATGELFF
TRBV9,.,TRBJ2-6,many,TGTGCCAGCAGCGTAGTACCAGGGTCTAACTCTGGGGCCAACGTCCTGACTTTC,CASSVVPGSNSGANVLTF
TRBV18,.,TRBJ2-7,many,TGTGCCAGCTCCCCCGCCCGGGACAACGAGCAGTACTTC,CASSPARDNEQYF
TRBV28,.,TRBJ2-7,many,TGTGCCAGCAGTCAGCTAGTAAGATCCTACGAGCAGTACTTC,CASSQLVRSYEQYF
TRBV12-5,TRBD2,TRBJ2-3,many,TGTGCTAGTGGTTTGGGTCTAGCGGGAGGCGGATTGGGCACAGATACGCAGTATTTT,CASGLGLAGGGLGTDTQYF
TRBV16,TRBD2,TRBJ2-1,many,TGTGCCAGCAGCCAAAACTCGGGACTAGCGGGGAGCTATGAGCAGTTCTTC,CASSQNSGLAGSYEQFF
TRBV4-1,TRBD1,TRBJ2-7,many,TGCGCCAGCAGCCAACTCTGGGACAGACAGGACGAGCAGTACTTC,CASSQLWDRQDEQYF
TRBV7-6,TRBD2,TRBJ2-7,many,TGTGCCAGCAGCTTGGGCAAGCGGGGGATGTACGAGCAGTACTTC,CASSLGKRGMYEQYF
TRBV29-1,.,TRBJ1-1,many,TGCAGCGTTGGGTTTCTTCCTGAAGCTTTCTTT,CSVGFLPEAFF
TRBV28,.,TRBJ2-7,many,TGTGCCACCAGGGGACAAGTCCCCCTTAACGAGCAGTACTTC,CATRGQVPLNEQYF
TRBV3-1,.,TRBJ2-3,many,TGTGCCAGCAGTCAGCGGGCCCCGGATACGCAGTATTTT,CASSQRAPDTQYF
TRBV7-2,.,TRBJ2-5,.,TGTGCCAGCAGCTCACTAGCTTACCCCCAGTACTTC,CASSSLAYPQYF
TRBV11-2,TRBD1,TRBJ2-7,many,TGTGCCAGCAGCTTAGGTGGGACAGGGGTAGGGAACGAGCAGTACTTC,CASSLGGTGVGNEQYF
TRBV29-1,TRBD1,TRBJ2-3,many,TGCAGCGTTGACCCGACAGGGTCTGTTAGCACAGATACGCAGTATTTT,CSVDPTGSVSTDTQYF
TRBV6-5,TRBD1,TRBJ1-6,medium-sized,TGTGCCAGCAGTTTCGGGACAGAGAATTCACCCCTCCACTTT,CASSFGTENSPLHF
TRBV20-1,.,TRBJ1-6,many,TGCAGTGCTAGAGGAGGCGGCGCCCTTTATAATTCACCCCTCCACTTT,CSARGGGALYNSPLHF
TRBV7-2,.,TRBJ1-5,many,TGTGCCAGCAGCTTAGCCCCCAGTCGGGAACTCGGACGGAGATTGTCGCCCCAGCATTTT,CASSLAPSRELGRRLSPQHF
TRBV27,TRBD1,TRBJ2-7,many,TGTGCCAGCAGCCGCGAGGGACAGGGGTCAACCTACGAGCAGTACTTC,CASSREGQGSTYEQYF
TRBV19,.,TRBJ2-7,many,TGTGCCAGTAGTATTGCAGGTGTCAGCGAGCAGTACTTC,CASSIAGVSEQYF
TRBV5-1,TRBD1,TRBJ1-2,many,TGCGCCAGCAGCTTGGGACAGGGGGCTTATGGCTACACCTTC,CASSLGQGAYGYTF
TRBV20-1,.,TRBJ2-1,many,TGCAGTACGGGGCACGGGGCCTACAATGAGCAGTTCTTC,CSTGHGAYNEQFF
TRBV4-2,TRBD2,TRBJ2-3,many,TGTGCCAGCAGCCAAGGACTAGCGGCCACAGATACGCAGTATTTT,CASSQGLAATDTQYF
TRBV7-3,.,TRBJ2-2,many,TGTGCCAGCAGCTTAACGTCAGGGAGCACCGGGGAGCTGTTTTTT,CASSLTSGSTGELFF
TRBV5-1,.,TRBJ2-3,many,TGCGCCAGCAGGGTTGGGGGGGCGTTCACAGATACGCAGTATTTT,CASRVGGAFTDTQYF
TRBV4-3,.,TRBJ1-2,medium-sized,TGCGCCAGCAGCCAAGAGGGAGGAGCTGGCGGCTACACCTTC,CASSQEGGAGGYTF
TRBV7-2,TRBD1,TRBJ2-7,many,TGTGCCAGCAGTTCGGGACAGGGAAAGTTTACCTACGAGCAGTACTTC,CASSSGQGKFTYEQYF
TRBV7-2,.,TRBJ2-1,many,TGTGCCAGCAGCCTAGGCCTTAAGCAGTTCTTC,CASSLGLKQFF